Each of the 32 T cell receptor beta chains below was sequenced from the same sample in a study of blood T cell repertoires in COVID-19. TCRdb's table, derived via immunoSEQ multiplex PCR, lists solely in-frame clones and lacks some. This sample has roughly 350,000 clones, with about 89% found just once. Sample: peripheral blood. These receptors were collected from a woman in her forties or fifties with COVID-19, enrolled during active disease.

The chain uses TRBV5-5 and TRBJ1-1; D is ambiguous. V was pared by 0 bases and J by 6 bases, with 9 bases between. Per germline, CDR1 SGHKS and CDR2 YYEKEE (reference sequence). The CDR3 covers 13 residues. CDR3: CASSLDSDPEAFF. CDR3 bases: TGTGCCAGCAGCTTGGATTCAGATCCTGAAGCTTTCTTT.

The J gene is TRBJ2-4, the V gene TRBV11-2; 7 nucleotides agree with TRBD2. The V gene end was trimmed by 5 bases and the J gene end by 3 bases; junction bases not matched to a gene: 10. CDR3 size: 16 residues. CDR1 is SGHAT and CDR2 is FQNNGV in the germline V gene. CDR3 loop: CASSMGRAGVKNIQYF. For the CDR3, the DNA is TGTGCCAGCAGCATGGGGAGGGCCGGAGTCAAAAACATTCAGTACTTC.

This clone appeared a few times. The chain couples TRBV5-1 to TRBJ2-7, with 8 bases fitting TRBD1. V was clipped by 6 bases and J by 6 bases; unmatched bases: 11. The CDR3 length is 14 residues. Germline CDR1 and CDR2: SGHRS and YFSETQ. The CDR3 reads CASTRTGTPVEQYF. The DNA for the CDR3 is TGCGCCAGCACCCGGACAGGGACCCCCGTCGAGCAGTACTTC.

CDR3 amino acids: CASSQFRGRSSGANVLTF. CDR3 bases: TGTGCCAGCAGCCAATTCAGGGGGCGAAGCTCTGGGGCCAACGTCCTGACTTTC. The gene calls are TRBV14 and TRBJ2-6, with 8 bases fitting TRBD1. Looked up from germline, CDR1 is SGHDN and CDR2 is FVKESK. J gave up 0 bases and V 2 bases, and 6 bases lay outside the gene matches. The length of the CDR3 is 18 residues.

This clone occurred a few times. The V and J genes are TRBV4-1 and TRBJ1-6; 7 bases map to TRBD1. The CDR3 is 16 amino acids. V shed 5 bases, J shed 6 bases, and the junction held 10 bases outside the gene matches. Germline-derived CDR1 and CDR2 are MGHRA and YSYEKL. CDR3 sequence (DNA): TGCGCCAGCAGCGATCGATCCGGGACAGCTAATTCACCCCTCCACTTT. Translation gives CASSDRSGTANSPLHF.

For the CDR3, the DNA is TGTGCCAGCAGTCGGACAGTTCCCTACGAGCAGTACTTC. Its protein is CASSRTVPYEQYF. The rearrangement joins TRBV11-1 to TRBJ2-7; D perhaps matches TRBD1 (6 bases). The V and J ends lost 6 bases and 2 bases respectively, with 11 bases between them. Per germline, CDR1 SGHAT and CDR2 FQDESV (reference sequence). CDR3 length: 13 amino acids.

This chain connects TRBV19 to TRBJ1-4; 8 bases are a match to TRBD1. This CDR3 comprises 14 residues. V lost 5 bases and J lost 11; bases outside the gene matches: 10. The V gene's germline CDR1 is LNHDA and CDR2 SQIVND (reference sequence). The CDR3 reads CASSAQGALWKLFF. The CDR3 DNA reads TGTGCCAGTAGTGCGCAGGGGGCTCTATGGAAACTGTTTTTT.

The genes are TRBV27 and TRBJ1-6; 11 nucleotides line up with TRBD1. With V trimmed by 4 bases and J by 9 bases, 20 bases remained unmatched. Germline assignment: CDR1 MNHEY and CDR2 SMNVEV (reference sequence). CDR3 length: 20 residues. The CDR3 region is CASSWRSSWTGGAVGSPLHF. DNA of the CDR3: TGTGCCAGCAGTTGGCGATCATCATGGACAGGGGGCGCGGTCGGTTCACCCCTCCACTTT.

The rearrangement joins TRBV21-1 to TRBJ1-3; the table gives TRBD1 as D, unverified against the DNA. TRBV21-1 constitutes a pseudogene. The CDR3 consists of 15 residues. This CDR3 reads CASSKIRHFSHTIYF. The DNA for the CDR3 is TGTGCCAGCAGCAAAATCCGACATTTTAGTCACACCATATATTTT.

Remarks on this clone: Other DNA sequences in the sample encode the same CDR3. The chain uses TRBV6-5 and TRBJ2-1, with D perhaps TRBD2 (6 bases). Trimming took 4 bases from V and 3 from J, leaving 16 bases between them. CDR3 length equals 16 residues. Germline assignment: CDR1 MNHEY and CDR2 SVGAGI. CDR3: CASSSPGTSIYNEQFF. The CDR3 nucleotides are TGTGCCAGCAGTTCGCCCGGGACTTCTATCTACAATGAGCAGTTCTTC.

This clone was detected a few times. Compared with germline, one end of the junction differs, possibly owing to a read error. This chain uses TRBV6-1 with TRBJ1-2, with D tentatively TRBD1 (5 bases). Per the germline V gene, CDR1 is MNHNS and CDR2 is SASEGT. The CDR3 sequence is 14 residues long. CDR3: CASSEDRRGYGYTF. CDR3 DNA: TGTGCCAGCAGCGAAGACAGACGGGGCTATGGCTACACCTTC.

The CDR3 DNA follows: TGTGCCAGCAGGCATTCGGGTCCGTCCCCTACGCAGTATTTT. It is translated as CASRHSGPSPTQYF. The rearrangement joins TRBV11-2 to TRBJ2-3; D gene uncertain. The CDR3 extends over 14 amino acids. From germline, CDR1 is SGHAT and CDR2 FQNNGV. Trimming took 6 bases from V and 8 from J, leaving 18 bases between them.

J is TRBJ1-1 and V is TRBV18, with 12 bases that match TRBD1. From germline, CDR1 is KGHSH and CDR2 LQKENI. The CDR3 has 16 residues. The trim removed 2 bases at V and 5 bases at J, leaving 6 bases unmatched. CDR3 coding DNA: TGTGCCAGCTCACCATTGGGGACAGGGGGCTTTACTGAAGCTTTCTTT. It is translated as CASSPLGTGGFTEAFF.

This clone has only one observation. This chain joins TRBV5-4 and TRBJ1-4, with TRBD1 as a possible D gene (6 bases). From germline, CDR1 is SGHNT and CDR2 YYREEE (reference sequence). V lost 4 bases and J 8 bases, leaving 15 bases between the germline ends. The CDR3 spans 14 residues. The CDR3: CASSPTGRGEKLFF. CDR3 sequence (DNA): TGTGCCAGCAGCCCAACAGGGCGAGGCGAAAAACTGTTTTTT.

V usage is TRBV15 and J usage is TRBJ2-3; D not resolved. This CDR3 is built from 17 residues. The germline gives CDR1 LNHNV, CDR2 YYDKDF (reference sequence). V lost 0 bases and J lost 0, with 13 bases in between. Here the CDR3 reads CATSRDFGGSSTDTQYF. Here the CDR3 DNA reads TGTGCCACCAGCAGAGACTTTGGCGGATCTAGCACAGATACGCAGTATTTT.

This clone was detected only a few times. The chain links TRBV7-9 to TRBJ2-5; 9 positions agree with TRBD1. The CDR3 sequence is 14 residues long. V lost 10 bases, J lost 5 bases, and 11 bases stayed unmatched. Germline assignment: CDR1 SEHNR and CDR2 FQNEAQ (reference sequence). CDR3 residues: CATRTGVIWETQYF. CDR3 nucleotide sequence: TGTGCCACCCGGACAGGGGTCATCTGGGAGACCCAGTACTTC.

V is TRBV11-3 and J is TRBJ2-7; 8 positions agree with TRBD1. Germline V gene lookup returns CDR1 SGHNT and CDR2 YENEEA. The CDR3 is 13 amino acids. Germline trimming cut 5 bases from V and 6 bases from J; bases unmatched to any gene: 6. The CDR3 DNA reads as TGTGCCAGCAGCCCGCGGACAGGGCGCGAGCAGTACTTC. It translates to CASSPRTGREQYF. The variable domain in full, with the rest retrieved from reference TRBV11-3 and TRBJ2-7, is EAGVVQSPRYKIIEKKQPVAFWCNPISGHNTLYWYLQNLGQGPELLIRYENEEAVDDSQLPKDRFSAERLKGVDSTLKIQPAELGDSAVYLCASSPRTGREQYFGPGTRLTVT.

The chain recombines TRBV4-3 with TRBJ2-2; a weak D match, TRBD1 (6 bases). Germline V gives CDR1 LGHNA, CDR2 YSLEER. The CDR3 length is 14 residues. Trimming removed 4 bases from V and 8 bases from J, with 14 bases in between. This chain's CDR3 is CASSPQGTAGELFF. The CDR3, as DNA: TGCGCCAGCAGCCCTCAGGGGACCGCAGGGGAGCTGTTTTTT.

The chain uses TRBV2 and TRBJ1-5; the match to TRBD1 covers 7 bases. With 7 bases clipped from V and 4 bases from J, the junction kept 10 bases outside the gene matches. Germline loops: CDR1 SNHLY, CDR2 FYNNEI. The CDR3 has 15 residues. The CDR3 sequence: CASTATGTENQPQHF. The DNA for the CDR3 is TGTGCCAGCACAGCAACCGGGACAGAAAATCAGCCCCAGCATTTT.

DNA for the CDR3: TGTGCCAGTAGTATAGACGGGGGGATCGGGGAGCTGTTTTTT. Encoded protein: CASSIDGGIGELFF. This chain connects TRBV19 to TRBJ2-2, with TRBD2 matching over 7 bases. Germline loops: CDR1 LNHDA, CDR2 SQIVND (reference sequence). This CDR3 spans 14 amino acids. Trimming cost V 0 bases and J 7 bases; bases outside gene matches: 2.

The chain is built from TRBV5-4 and TRBJ2-5, with 7 bases that match TRBD1. This CDR3 has 16 amino acids. Germline CDR1 SGHNT, CDR2 YYREEE (reference sequence). J lost 2 bases, V lost 4 bases, and 11 bases had no gene match. The DNA for the CDR3 is TGTGCCAGCAGCGTGGGTGTTAGGGGGCGGCAAGAGACCCAGTACTTC. Translated: CASSVGVRGRQETQYF.

V gene TRBV6-2 or TRBV6-3 combines with J gene TRBJ2-7, with a weak D call TRBD2 (7 bases). CDR1 MNHEY and CDR2 SVGEGT come from the germline V gene. Trimming removed 2 bases at V and 3 bases at J, with 11 bases between. The CDR3 has 14 amino acids. The CDR3 DNA reads as TGTGCCAGCAGTTACGGGGGGGGCGGCTACGAGCAGTACTTC. Its protein product is CASSYGGGGYEQYF.

The chain combines TRBV15 with TRBJ1-3, with TRBD1 matching 8 bases. This CDR3 has 15 amino acids. The germline CDR1 and CDR2 sequences are LNHNV and YYDKDF (reference sequence). V lost 5 bases, J lost 0 bases, and 3 bases stayed unmatched. The CDR3 sequence is CATSDRGFSGNTIYF. Written as DNA, the CDR3 is TGTGCCACCAGCGACAGGGGATTCTCTGGAAACACCATATATTTT.

The rearrangement joins TRBV27 to TRBJ2-5; tentatively, D is TRBD2 (5 bases). V lost 4 bases, J lost 5 bases, and 8 bases lay in between. CDR3 length equals 12 residues. Per germline, CDR1 MNHEY and CDR2 SMNVEV (reference sequence). The CDR3 loop reads CASSSDFETQYF. Here the CDR3 DNA reads TGTGCCAGCAGTTCGGACTTCGAGACCCAGTACTTC.

The CDR3 loop is CASTAGSRGTEAFF. The DNA for the CDR3 is TGTGCCAGCACAGCCGGGTCACGCGGCACTGAAGCTTTCTTT. The chain carries TRBV6-1 and TRBJ1-1; D not resolved. The CDR3 sequence is 14 residues long. Trimming left V 7 bases short and J 4 bases short, with 16 bases between. CDR1 is MNHNS and CDR2 is SASEGT in the germline V gene.

V and J are TRBV7-2 and TRBJ2-2; D uncertain. Germline loops: CDR1 SGHTA, CDR2 FQGNSA. This CDR3 contains 14 residues. Trimming left V 3 bases short and J 2 bases short, with 7 bases between. The CDR3 protein is CASSFRVNTGELFF. CDR3 sequence (DNA): TGTGCCAGCAGCTTCCGGGTAAACACCGGGGAGCTGTTTTTT.

The chain combines TRBV6-6 with TRBJ1-6; 7 nucleotides agree with TRBD1. Germline CDR1 MNHNY, CDR2 SVGAGI (reference sequence). Losses at the gene ends were 7 bases for V and 7 bases for J; bases not matched to a gene: 7. This CDR3 has 14 amino acids. Written as DNA, the CDR3 is TGTGCCAGCATCGTGACAGGGAGCAATTCACCCCTCCACTTT. Residues: CASIVTGSNSPLHF.

The chain combines TRBV4-1 with TRBJ1-1, with D perhaps TRBD1 (6 bases). From germline, CDR1 is MGHRA and CDR2 YSYEKL. CDR3 length equals 13 residues. V lost 4 bases and J lost 9, with 15 bases in between. CDR3: CASSRRQATKAFF. Here the CDR3 DNA reads TGCGCCAGCAGCCGCAGACAGGCAACGAAAGCTTTCTTT.

The chain links TRBV4-3 to TRBJ2-5, with 15 bases that match TRBD2. The J segment lost 5 bases and the V segment lost 0 bases, leaving 7 bases of the junction unmatched. This CDR3 has 18 residues. Germline V gene lookup returns CDR1 LGHNA and CDR2 YSLEER. The CDR3 region has the DNA TGCGCCAGCAGCCAAGAGGGCGGACTAGCGGGAGGGTTGGAGACCCAGTACTTC. Translation gives CASSQEGGLAGGLETQYF.

This chain uses TRBV15 with TRBJ1-5; 7 positions agree with TRBD1. This CDR3 comprises 15 residues. The V gene's germline CDR1 is LNHNV and CDR2 YYDKDF (reference sequence). J lost 4 bases, V lost 3 bases, and 6 bases had no gene match. CDR3 sequence (DNA): TGTGCCACCAGCAGGCAAGGGACAGCAAATCAGCCCCAGCATTTT. It is translated as CATSRQGTANQPQHF.

The chain joins TRBV5-1 to TRBJ2-7; D is possibly TRBD2 (6 bases). V gave up 4 bases and J gave up 0 bases, with 14 bases separating them. Per the germline V gene, CDR1 is SGHRS and CDR2 is YFSETQ. The CDR3 runs 15 residues. The CDR3 sequence: CASSPGWRGSYEQYF. CDR3 DNA sequence: TGCGCCAGCAGCCCGGGGTGGCGGGGCTCCTACGAGCAGTACTTC.

This clone was observed once. The rearrangement links TRBV5-6 to TRBJ1-4; TRBD1 matches at 8 bases. J was trimmed by 1 base and V by 0 bases; bases with no gene match: 2. Germline V gene sequence: CDR1 SGHDT, CDR2 YYEEEE. This CDR3 comprises 16 residues. CDR3 in amino acids: CASSLVGTGTNEKLFF. The CDR3 DNA reads TGTGCCAGCAGCTTGGTGGGGACAGGAACTAATGAAAAACTGTTTTTT.